This T cell receptor beta chain was found in a study of metastatic and nonmetastatic thyroid tumors. Study as a whole: The authors compared repertoires across blood and tumor or nodule tissue from malignant and benign thyroid patients.

In the study's own analysis: CDR3 differences across clinicopathological groups were used to build a distant-metastasis classifier for papillary thyroid cancer. TCRdb ran MiXCR on the PCR reads. The V and J calls come from TCRdb's annotation, not from the publication. This repertoire shows roughly 32,000 clones, approximately 8% found once; its top ten account for around 44%. Germline assignment: CDR1 MDHEN and CDR2 SYDVKM. This CDR3 is built from 16 residues. The ends were cut back, 6 bases at V and 3 bases at J, with 21 bases in the middle. Treatment of any kind had been given to no patient before thyroid surgery. Whole-study results and caveats: Reportedly, malignant thyroid tumors had significantly higher TCR beta diversity than benign nodules, in blood and tumor.

This clone was observed many times. The antigen is unknown. The sequencing sample was made of blood. V and J are TRBV28 and TRBJ2-7; possibly TRBD2 for D (6 bases). The clonotype originates from a female donor with papillary thyroid cancer or a benign thyroid nodule (not recorded which). Some clones in this sample may be carry-over from other donors' samples. CDR3 DNA: TGTGCCAGCAGCACCGTGGCGGGGCCTGTCTACTACGAGCAGTACTTC. Translated, it gives CASSTVAGPVYYEQYF. Looking up the rest from reference TRBV28 and TRBJ2-7 gives the full variable domain: DVKVTQSSRYLVKRTGEKVFLECVQDMDHENMFWYRQDPGLGLRLIYFSYDVKMKEKGDIPEGYSVSREKKERFSLILESASTNQTSMYLCASSTVAGPVYYEQYFGPGTRLTVT.